This TCR beta chain was sequenced in a study of blood T cells in healthy people across ages. Using a J-beta primer mix together with a sample-barcoded 5' primer, a second PCR was run for roughly 7 to 12 cycles. TCRdb analysed the 5' RACE reads with MiXCR anew, one entry per CDR3 protein. The sample contains 650,000 or so distinct CDR3 sequences, 40% to 65% of which appear only once. This CDR3 is 15 amino acids long. The V and J ends lost 1 base and 6 bases respectively, with 15 bases between them. Isolation per sample recovered at least 7 million PBMCs. The table lists this clonotype with many counts.

This TCR was recovered from an elderly woman in good health. V and J are TRBV12-3 or TRBV12-4 and TRBJ2-5; no reliable D call. Sequencing was done on a sample of blood. The CDR3 here is CASSLGDLPHQTQYF. The CDR3, as DNA: TGTGCCAGCAGTTTAGGGGATTTACCCCATCAGACCCAGTACTTC.